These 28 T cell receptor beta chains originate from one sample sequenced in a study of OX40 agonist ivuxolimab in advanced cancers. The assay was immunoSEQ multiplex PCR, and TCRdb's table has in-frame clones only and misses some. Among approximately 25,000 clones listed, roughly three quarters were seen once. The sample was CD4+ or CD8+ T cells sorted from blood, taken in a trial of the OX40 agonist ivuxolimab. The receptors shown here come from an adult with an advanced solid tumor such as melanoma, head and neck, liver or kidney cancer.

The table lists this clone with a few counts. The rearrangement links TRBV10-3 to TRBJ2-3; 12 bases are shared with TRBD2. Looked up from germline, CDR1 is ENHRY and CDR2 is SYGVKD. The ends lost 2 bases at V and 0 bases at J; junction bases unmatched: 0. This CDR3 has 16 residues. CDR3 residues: CAISEGLAGSTDTQYF. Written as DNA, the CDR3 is TGTGCCATCAGTGAGGGACTAGCGGGGAGCACAGATACGCAGTATTTT.

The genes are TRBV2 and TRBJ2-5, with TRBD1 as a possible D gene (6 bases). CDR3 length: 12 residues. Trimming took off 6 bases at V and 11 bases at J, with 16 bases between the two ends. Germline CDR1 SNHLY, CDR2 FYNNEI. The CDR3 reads CASRDSKREQYF. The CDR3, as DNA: TGTGCCAGCAGGGACAGTAAAAGAGAGCAGTACTTC.

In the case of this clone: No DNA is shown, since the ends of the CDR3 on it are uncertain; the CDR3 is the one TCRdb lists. The CDR3 sequence: CASSLGVAGGSRGFF. The rearrangement uses TRBV4-1 and TRBJ2-1; the table gives TRBD2 as D, unverified against the DNA. Ends included, the CDR3 has 15 residues. Germline-derived CDR1 and CDR2 are MGHRA and YSYEKL.

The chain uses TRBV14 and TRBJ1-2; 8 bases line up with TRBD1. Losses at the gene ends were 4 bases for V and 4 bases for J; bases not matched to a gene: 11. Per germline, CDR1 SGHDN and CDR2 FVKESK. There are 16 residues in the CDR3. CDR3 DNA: TGTGCCAGCAGCCGGACAGGGATAGTTCGGGGCTATGGCTACACCTTC. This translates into CASSRTGIVRGYGYTF.

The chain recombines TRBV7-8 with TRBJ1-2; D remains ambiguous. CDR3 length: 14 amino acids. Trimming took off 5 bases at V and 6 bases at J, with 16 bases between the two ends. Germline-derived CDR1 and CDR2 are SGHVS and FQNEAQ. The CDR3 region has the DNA TGTGCCAGCAGCCTCCTAGCCCCTGAGAATGGCTACACCTTC. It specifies CASSLLAPENGYTF.

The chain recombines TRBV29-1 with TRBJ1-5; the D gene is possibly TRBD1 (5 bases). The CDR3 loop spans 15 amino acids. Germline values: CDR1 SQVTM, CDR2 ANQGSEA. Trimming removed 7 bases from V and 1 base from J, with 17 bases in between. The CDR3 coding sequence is TGCAGCGCCCGAGAGGGCAGGGCAAGCAATCAGCCCCAGCATTTT. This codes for CSAREGRASNQPQHF.

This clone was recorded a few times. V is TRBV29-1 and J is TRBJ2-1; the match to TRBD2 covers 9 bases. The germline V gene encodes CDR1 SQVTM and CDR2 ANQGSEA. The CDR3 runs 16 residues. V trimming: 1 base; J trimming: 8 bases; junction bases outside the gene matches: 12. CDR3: CSVEGGRLAGTDEQFF. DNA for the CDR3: TGCAGCGTTGAAGGGGGAAGGCTAGCGGGAACCGATGAGCAGTTCTTC.

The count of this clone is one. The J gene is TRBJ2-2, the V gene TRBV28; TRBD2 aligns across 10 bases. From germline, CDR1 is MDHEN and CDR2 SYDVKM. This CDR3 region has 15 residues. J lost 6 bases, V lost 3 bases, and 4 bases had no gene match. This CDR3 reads CASSLSGGAAGELFF. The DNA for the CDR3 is TGTGCCAGCAGTTTGAGCGGGGGGGCCGCCGGGGAGCTGTTTTTT.

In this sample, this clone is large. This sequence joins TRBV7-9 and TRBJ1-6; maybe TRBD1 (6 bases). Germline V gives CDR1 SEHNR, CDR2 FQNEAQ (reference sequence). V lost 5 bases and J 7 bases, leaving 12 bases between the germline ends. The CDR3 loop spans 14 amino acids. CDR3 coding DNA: TGTGCCAGCAGCGAACAGGGATGGAATTCACCCCTCCACTTT. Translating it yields CASSEQGWNSPLHF.

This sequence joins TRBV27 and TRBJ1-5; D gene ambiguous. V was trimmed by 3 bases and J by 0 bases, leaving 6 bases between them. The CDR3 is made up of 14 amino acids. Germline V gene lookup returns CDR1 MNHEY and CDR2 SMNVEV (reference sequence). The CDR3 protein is CASSFGLSNQPQHF. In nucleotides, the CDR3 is TGTGCCAGCAGTTTCGGTCTTAGCAATCAGCCCCAGCATTTT.

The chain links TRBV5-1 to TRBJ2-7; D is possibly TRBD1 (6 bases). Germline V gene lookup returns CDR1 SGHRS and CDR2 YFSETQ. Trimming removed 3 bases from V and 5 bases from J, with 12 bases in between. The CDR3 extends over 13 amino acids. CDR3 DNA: TGCGCCAGCAGCTCCGGACAGATTAACGAGCAGTACTTC. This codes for CASSSGQINEQYF.

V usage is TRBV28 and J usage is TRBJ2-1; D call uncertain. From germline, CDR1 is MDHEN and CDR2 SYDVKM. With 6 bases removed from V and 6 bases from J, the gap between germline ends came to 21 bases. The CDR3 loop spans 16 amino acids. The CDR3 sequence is CASSGAAEPFRNEQFF. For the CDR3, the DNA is TGTGCCAGCAGCGGCGCGGCAGAACCCTTCCGCAATGAGCAGTTCTTC. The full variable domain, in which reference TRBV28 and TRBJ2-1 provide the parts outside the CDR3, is DVKVTQSSRYLVKRTGEKVFLECVQDMDHENMFWYRQDPGLGLRLIYFSYDVKMKEKGDIPEGYSVSREKKERFSLILESASTNQTSMYLCASSGAAEPFRNEQFFGPGTRLTVL.

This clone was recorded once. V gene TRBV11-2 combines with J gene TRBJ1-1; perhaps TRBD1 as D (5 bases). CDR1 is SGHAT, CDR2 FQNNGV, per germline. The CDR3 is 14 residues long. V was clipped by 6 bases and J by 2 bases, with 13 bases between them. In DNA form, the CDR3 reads TGTGCCAGCAGTTTGACAGTCTTCAACACTGAAGCTTTCTTT. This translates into CASSLTVFNTEAFF.

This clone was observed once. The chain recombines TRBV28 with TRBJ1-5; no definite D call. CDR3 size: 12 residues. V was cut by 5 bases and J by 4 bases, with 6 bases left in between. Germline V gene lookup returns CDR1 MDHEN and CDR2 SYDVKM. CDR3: CASSLQNQPQHF. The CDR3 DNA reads TGTGCCAGCAGTCTACAGAATCAGCCCCAGCATTTT.

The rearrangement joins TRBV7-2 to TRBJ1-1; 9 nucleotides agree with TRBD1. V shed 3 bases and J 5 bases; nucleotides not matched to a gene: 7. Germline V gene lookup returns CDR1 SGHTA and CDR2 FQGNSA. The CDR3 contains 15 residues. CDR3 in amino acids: CASSFHRGQGTEAFF. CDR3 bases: TGTGCCAGCAGCTTTCACAGGGGGCAGGGTACTGAAGCTTTCTTT.

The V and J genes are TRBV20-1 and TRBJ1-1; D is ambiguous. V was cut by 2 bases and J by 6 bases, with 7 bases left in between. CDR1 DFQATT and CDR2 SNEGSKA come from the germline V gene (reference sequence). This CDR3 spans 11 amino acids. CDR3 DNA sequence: TGCAGTGCTAGATTTCTGGCTGAAGCTTTCTTT. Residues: CSARFLAEAFF.

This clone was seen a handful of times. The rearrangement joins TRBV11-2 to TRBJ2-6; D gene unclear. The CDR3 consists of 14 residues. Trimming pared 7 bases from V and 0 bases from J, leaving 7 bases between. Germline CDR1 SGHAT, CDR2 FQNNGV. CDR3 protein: CASIAISGANVLTF. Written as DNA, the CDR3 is TGTGCCAGCATCGCTATCTCTGGGGCCAACGTCCTGACTTTC.

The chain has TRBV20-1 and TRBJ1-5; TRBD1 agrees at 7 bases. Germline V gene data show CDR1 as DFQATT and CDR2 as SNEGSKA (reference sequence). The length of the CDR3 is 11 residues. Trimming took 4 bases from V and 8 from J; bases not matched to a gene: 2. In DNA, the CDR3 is TGCAGTGCTACGCAGGGGGAGCCCCAGCATTTT. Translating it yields CSATQGEPQHF.

CDR3 loop: CASSEIGNQPQHF. As DNA, the CDR3 is TGCGCCAGCAGTGAGATCGGGAATCAGCCCCAGCATTTT. The chain has TRBV10-1 and TRBJ1-5; D remains unclear. This CDR3 is 13 amino acids long. Germline lookup yields CDR1 WNHNN and CDR2 SYGVQD (reference sequence). V was clipped by 2 bases and J by 4 bases, with 6 bases between them.

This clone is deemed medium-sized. CDR3 DNA: TGCGCCAGCAGTGAGTTTGAAGTGGCAACTAATGAAAAACTGTTTTTT. It encodes CASSEFEVATNEKLFF. The chain recombines TRBV10-2 with TRBJ1-4; no definite D call. Trimming removed 1 base at V and 0 bases at J, with 9 bases between. In germline, CDR1 is WSHSY, CDR2 SAAADI. The CDR3 has 16 amino acids.

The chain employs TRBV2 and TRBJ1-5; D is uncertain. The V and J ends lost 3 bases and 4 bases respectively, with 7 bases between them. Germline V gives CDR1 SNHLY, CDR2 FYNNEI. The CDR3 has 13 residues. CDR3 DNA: TGTGCCAGCAGTGATACGGGGAATCAGCCCCAGCATTTT. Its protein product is CASSDTGNQPQHF.

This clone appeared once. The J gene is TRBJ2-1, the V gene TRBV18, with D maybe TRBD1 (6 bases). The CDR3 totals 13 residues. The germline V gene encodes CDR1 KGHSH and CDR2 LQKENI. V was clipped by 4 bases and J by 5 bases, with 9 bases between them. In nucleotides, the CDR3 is TGTGCCAGCTCACTGGACAGTAACAATGAGCAGTTCTTC. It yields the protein CASSLDSNNEQFF.

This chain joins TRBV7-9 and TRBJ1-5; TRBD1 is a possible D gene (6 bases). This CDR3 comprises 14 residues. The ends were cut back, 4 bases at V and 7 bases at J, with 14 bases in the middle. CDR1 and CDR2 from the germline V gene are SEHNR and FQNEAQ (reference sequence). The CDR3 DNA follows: TGTGCCAGCAGCTCGGACAGCTATCTCCAGCCCCAGCATTTT. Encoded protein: CASSSDSYLQPQHF.

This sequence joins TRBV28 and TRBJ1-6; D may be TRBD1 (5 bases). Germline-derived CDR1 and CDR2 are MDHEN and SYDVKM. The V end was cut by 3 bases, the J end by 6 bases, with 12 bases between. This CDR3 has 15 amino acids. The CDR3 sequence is CASSFEGRVNSPLHF. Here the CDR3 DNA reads TGTGCCAGCAGTTTCGAAGGCAGGGTTAATTCACCCCTCCACTTT.

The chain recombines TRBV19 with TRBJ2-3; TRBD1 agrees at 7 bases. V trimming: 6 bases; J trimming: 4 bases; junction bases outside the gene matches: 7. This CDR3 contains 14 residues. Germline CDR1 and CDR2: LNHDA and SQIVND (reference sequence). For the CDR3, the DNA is TGTGCCAGTAGCCGGGACAGTACCCCAGATACGCAGTATTTT. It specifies CASSRDSTPDTQYF.

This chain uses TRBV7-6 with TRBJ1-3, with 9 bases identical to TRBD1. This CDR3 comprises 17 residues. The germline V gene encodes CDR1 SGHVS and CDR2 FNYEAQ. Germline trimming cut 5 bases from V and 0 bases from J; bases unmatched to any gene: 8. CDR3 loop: CASSLRTGATSGNTIYF. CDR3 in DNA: TGTGCCAGCAGCCTCCGGACAGGGGCGACCTCTGGAAACACCATATATTTT.

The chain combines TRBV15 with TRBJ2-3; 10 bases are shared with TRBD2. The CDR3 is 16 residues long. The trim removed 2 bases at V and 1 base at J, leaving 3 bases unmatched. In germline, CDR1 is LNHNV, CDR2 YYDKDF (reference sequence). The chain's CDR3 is CATSRSSGRRTDTQYF. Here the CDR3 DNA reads TGTGCCACCAGCAGAAGTAGCGGGAGGCGCACAGATACGCAGTATTTT.

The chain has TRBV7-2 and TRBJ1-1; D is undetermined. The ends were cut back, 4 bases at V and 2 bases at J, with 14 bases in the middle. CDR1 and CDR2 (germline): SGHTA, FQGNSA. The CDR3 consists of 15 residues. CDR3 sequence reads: CASSSLGSGNTEAFF. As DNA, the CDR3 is TGTGCCAGCAGCTCCCTTGGGAGCGGCAACACTGAAGCTTTCTTT.